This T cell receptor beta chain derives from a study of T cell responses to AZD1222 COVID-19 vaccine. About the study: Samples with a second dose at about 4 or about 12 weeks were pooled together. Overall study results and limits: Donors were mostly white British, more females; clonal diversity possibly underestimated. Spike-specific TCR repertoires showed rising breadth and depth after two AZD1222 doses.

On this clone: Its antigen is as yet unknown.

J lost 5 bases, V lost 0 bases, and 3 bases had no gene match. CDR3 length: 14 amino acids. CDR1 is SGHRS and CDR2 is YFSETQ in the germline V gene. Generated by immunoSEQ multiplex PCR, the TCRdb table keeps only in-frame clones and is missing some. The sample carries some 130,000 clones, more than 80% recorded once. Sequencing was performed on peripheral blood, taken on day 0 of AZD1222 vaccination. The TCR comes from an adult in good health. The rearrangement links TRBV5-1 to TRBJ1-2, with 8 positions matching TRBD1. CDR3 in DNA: TGCGCCAGCAGCTTGGAGGACAGGGATTATGGCTACACCTTC. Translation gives CASSLEDRDYGYTF.